Shown below are 31 T cell receptor beta chains from a single sample sequenced in a study of T cells after yellow fever vaccination. MiXCR, run by TCRdb on the 5' RACE reads, gives a single entry per CDR3 protein. The data hold fewer than 350,000 distinct CDR3 sequences, with approximately 4.5% observed a single time. The sequences come from PBMCs, collected 15 days after the yellow fever booster vaccination. Receptor source: a man between 18 and 35 years old who received the YFV17D yellow fever vaccine.

This clonotype was seen repeatedly, ten times or more. The V call is TRBV4-1, the J call TRBJ2-3, with D perhaps given as TRBD1 or TRBD2 (5 bases each). Trimming took 4 bases from V and 4 from J, leaving 12 bases between them. Germline CDR1 is MGHRA and CDR2 is YSYEKL. The length of the CDR3 is 14 residues. The chain's CDR3 is CASSLLGTADTQYF. The CDR3 DNA sequence: TGCGCCAGCAGCCTCCTGGGGACCGCAGATACGCAGTATTTT.

This clonotype was seen only a few times. CDR3 sequence: CASSWTVSSYEQYF. CDR3 nucleotide sequence: TGCGCCAGCAGCTGGACAGTTAGCTCCTACGAGCAGTACTTC. The chain recombines TRBV5-1 with TRBJ2-7; maybe TRBD1 (6 bases). Germline CDR1 is SGHRS and CDR2 is YFSETQ. Trimming stripped 3 bases from V and 0 bases from J, with 10 bases between. The CDR3 spans 14 residues.

The chain combines TRBV5-1 with TRBJ2-6, with D possibly matching TRBD1 (5 bases). V lost 5 bases to trimming and J lost 4 bases, with 13 bases between them. The CDR3 spans 15 residues. CDR1 SGHRS and CDR2 YFSETQ come from the germline V gene. The CDR3 loop is CASSVRRAGANVLTF. CDR3 bases: TGCGCCAGCAGTGTTCGCAGGGCCGGGGCCAACGTCCTGACTTTC. Full variable domain (rest looked up from reference TRBV5-1 and TRBJ2-6): KAGVTQTPRYLIKTRGQQVTLSCSPISGHRSVSWYQQTPGQGLQFLFEYFSETQRNKGNFPGRFSGRQFSNSRSEMNVSTLELGDSALYLCASSVRRAGANVLTFGAGSRLTVL.

This clonotype was counted ten times or more. V is TRBV12-3 or TRBV12-4 and J is TRBJ1-5; 9 bases fit TRBD1. The CDR3 is 14 residues long. J gave up 6 bases and V 5 bases, and 5 bases lay outside the gene matches. CDR3: CASSATGGGQPQHF. The DNA of the CDR3 is TGTGCCAGCAGTGCCACAGGGGGCGGTCAGCCCCAGCATTTT.

This clonotype was seen repeatedly, ten times or more. The chain uses TRBV18 and TRBJ1-1, with D hard to call. In germline, CDR1 is KGHSH, CDR2 LQKENI. V lost 7 bases and J 8 bases, leaving 8 bases between the germline ends. The CDR3 totals 10 residues. The CDR3 DNA follows: TGTGCCAGCTTTGAGGAAGAAGCTTTCTTT. It encodes CASFEEEAFF.

This clonotype was recorded many times. This chain joins TRBV3-1 and TRBJ2-3; tentatively, D is TRBD2 (6 bases). V was pared by 10 bases and J by 0 bases, with 11 bases between. Germline V lookup: CDR1 LGHDT, CDR2 YNNKEL (reference sequence). The CDR3 loop spans 13 amino acids. The CDR3 protein is CATAGTSTDTQYF. The CDR3 nucleotides are TGTGCCACCGCCGGGACTAGCACAGATACGCAGTATTTT.

This clonotype was counted many times. This rearrangement joins TRBV5-6 to TRBJ1-4; 9 nucleotides align to TRBD1. Germline V gene lookup returns CDR1 SGHDT and CDR2 YYEEEE. After removal of 3 bases from V and 7 bases from J, the junction contained 7 bases not matched to a gene. This CDR3 contains 15 residues. The CDR3 sequence: CASSSPGTGSEKLFF. In DNA, the CDR3 is TGTGCCAGCAGCTCACCCGGGACAGGGTCTGAAAAACTGTTTTTT.

This clonotype was counted at least ten times. The gene calls are TRBV18 and TRBJ1-2, with 8 nucleotides matching TRBD1. The germline CDR1 and CDR2 sequences are KGHSH and LQKENI. Losses at the gene ends were 3 bases for V and 3 bases for J; bases not matched to a gene: 9. This CDR3 has 16 amino acids. The CDR3 sequence: CASSPARQGRDYGYTF. CDR3 DNA: TGTGCCAGCTCACCCGCTCGACAGGGGAGAGACTATGGCTACACCTTC.

The sample holds a few counts of this clonotype. The chain's CDR3 is CASSVGGRGGSVQYF. The CDR3 DNA reads TGTGCCAGCAGCGTAGGGGGCAGAGGTGGGAGCGTCCAGTACTTC. The chain recombines TRBV9 with TRBJ2-5; D is tentatively TRBD1 or TRBD2 (5 bases each). Germline-derived CDR1 and CDR2 are SGDLS and YYNGEE. This CDR3 has 15 amino acids. The V end lost 0 bases, the J end lost 10 bases, and 19 bases lay between the germline ends.

Notes on this clonotype: A much larger clone lies one base from this, so it may be a read error. This CDR3 reads CASSQDRGAGELFF. CDR3 bases: TGCGCCAGCAGCCAAGATCGCGGGGCCGGGGAGCTGTTTTTT. The chain combines TRBV4-1 with TRBJ2-2, with D possibly matching TRBD2 (6 bases). Germline V gene sequence: CDR1 MGHRA, CDR2 YSYEKL. The CDR3 sequence is 14 residues long. Trimming took off 0 bases at V and 6 bases at J, with 8 bases between the two ends.

This clonotype was counted only a few times. The CDR3 is CASSFLNRDFSTDTQYF. CDR3 nucleotide sequence: TGCGCCAGCAGCTTCCTCAACCGGGACTTTAGCACAGATACGCAGTATTTT. This chain connects TRBV5-1 to TRBJ2-3; maybe TRBD2 (6 bases). V was trimmed by 2 bases and J by 0 bases, leaving 16 bases between them. The CDR3 is 17 residues long. CDR1 is SGHRS and CDR2 is YFSETQ in the germline V gene.

This clonotype has only a few counts. The CDR3 loop is CSARTGTGAEKLFF. The CDR3 nucleotides read TGCAGTGCTAGAACGGGGACTGGGGCTGAAAAACTGTTTTTT. The genes are TRBV20-1 and TRBJ1-4, with a weak D call TRBD1 (5 bases). The length of the CDR3 is 14 residues. Per germline, CDR1 DFQATT and CDR2 SNEGSKA (reference sequence). V was pared by 2 bases and J by 7 bases, with 14 bases between.

This clonotype was seen more than once but under ten times. The chain employs TRBV20-1 and TRBJ2-1, with TRBD1 matching 7 bases. V lost 0 bases to trimming and J lost 3 bases; unmatched junction nucleotides: 11. The CDR3 contains 17 residues. The germline V gene has CDR1 DFQATT and CDR2 SNEGSKA (reference sequence). CDR3 sequence: CSARDGRETGYYNEQFF. The CDR3 coding sequence is TGCAGTGCTAGAGATGGGCGTGAGACAGGGTACTACAATGAGCAGTTCTTC.

The chain uses TRBV10-3 and TRBJ1-1; maybe TRBD1 (6 bases). CDR1 is ENHRY and CDR2 is SYGVKD in the germline V gene. CDR3 length: 13 residues. V gave up 5 bases and J gave up 8 bases, with 15 bases separating them. The CDR3 region has the DNA TGTGCCATCAGTCCGGAAGGAGGGGGGGAAGCTTTCTTT. This encodes CAISPEGGGEAFF.

This clonotype has more than one count but fewer than ten. The V call is TRBV28, the J call TRBJ2-5; TRBD1 or TRBD2 may be the D gene (5 bases each). The V gene lost 7 bases and the J gene lost 3 bases, with 12 bases spanning the gap. Germline lookup yields CDR1 MDHEN and CDR2 SYDVKM. The CDR3 extends over 13 amino acids. The CDR3 DNA is TGTGCCAGCACCCTTGGGGGAAAAGAGACCCAGTACTTC. Its protein product is CASTLGGKETQYF.

In this sample, this clonotype turned up many times. The genes are TRBV5-1 and TRBJ1-1; D gene unclear. Trimming removed 2 bases from V and 1 base from J, with 6 bases in between. The CDR3 covers 13 residues. The germline V gene encodes CDR1 SGHRS and CDR2 YFSETQ. This CDR3 is CASSFTQNTEAFF. CDR3 coding DNA: TGCGCCAGCAGCTTCACCCAGAACACTGAAGCTTTCTTT.

At least ten counts were recorded for this clonotype. The chain employs TRBV6-2 or TRBV6-3 and TRBJ1-5, with D unclear. Germline CDR1 is MNHEY and CDR2 is SVGEGT. The CDR3 contains 17 residues. Trimming removed 0 bases from V and 7 bases from J, with 19 bases in between. CDR3 amino acids: CASSYSNLAGDRQPQHF. The CDR3 DNA sequence: TGTGCCAGCAGTTACTCGAACCTCGCCGGGGATCGACAGCCCCAGCATTTT.

This clonotype was seen more than once but under ten times. The V call is TRBV5-5, the J call TRBJ2-7; D is possibly TRBD1 (5 bases). V lost 5 bases to trimming and J lost 3 bases, with 9 bases between them. Germline V gene sequence: CDR1 SGHKS, CDR2 YYEKEE (reference sequence). This CDR3 contains 12 residues. DNA for the CDR3: TGTGCCAGCAGAGACAGCTTCTACGAGCAGTACTTC. It codes for CASRDSFYEQYF.

Ten or more counts support this clonotype. The CDR3 bases are TGCGCCAGCAGCCAAGAGATCGGCGGAGGGAACTATGGCTACACCTTC. Its translation is CASSQEIGGGNYGYTF. The chain joins TRBV4-3 to TRBJ1-2, with D hard to call. CDR1 LGHNA and CDR2 YSLEER come from the germline V gene. The CDR3 contains 16 residues. V shed 0 bases and J shed 2 bases, with 13 bases lying between them.

This clonotype was observed many times. The chain employs TRBV12-3 or TRBV12-4 and TRBJ2-1; D uncertain. This CDR3 is built from 11 residues. V was trimmed by 7 bases and J by 10 bases, leaving 11 bases between them. The CDR3 nucleotides are TGTGCCAGCACCCTCCGGGCGGAGCAGTTCTTC. Amino acid sequence: CASTLRAEQFF.

This clonotype came up many times. The CDR3 bases are TGTGCCAGCAAGTTGAGTAGCGGGGATGATACGCAGTATTTT. Translation: CASKLSSGDDTQYF. The chain links TRBV7-8 to TRBJ2-3; 8 nucleotides agree with TRBD2. V lost 7 bases, J lost 6 bases, and 9 bases stayed unmatched. Germline V gene lookup returns CDR1 SGHVS and CDR2 FQNEAQ. The CDR3 is 14 amino acids.

This clonotype was observed at least ten times. The V and J genes are TRBV10-3 and TRBJ1-1; D gene uncertain. Germline V gives CDR1 ENHRY, CDR2 SYGVKD. The CDR3 has 13 residues. Trimming took 7 bases from V and 3 from J, leaving 12 bases between them. CDR3 amino acids: CAIMETRDTEAFF. The DNA of the CDR3 is TGTGCCATCATGGAGACCCGCGACACTGAAGCTTTCTTT.

The chain links TRBV15 to TRBJ1-2, with D possibly being TRBD1 (5 bases). CDR1 is LNHNV and CDR2 is YYDKDF in the germline V gene (reference sequence). CDR3 length: 14 residues. Between the trimmed V and J ends, which lost 3 bases and 8 bases, there was a span of 16 bases. For the CDR3, the DNA is TGTGCCACCAGCAGGAAGGGGACGGTGAAAGGCTACACCTTC. This codes for CATSRKGTVKGYTF.

The rearrangement links TRBV6-2 or TRBV6-3 to TRBJ2-1, with TRBD2 as a possible D gene (7 bases). Germline-derived CDR1 and CDR2 are MNHEY and SVGEGT. The CDR3 length is 14 residues. V was pared by 7 bases and J by 8 bases, with 18 bases between. The CDR3 nucleotides read TGTGCCAGCACCCCTCGGGGGGCTAATGATGAGCAGTTCTTC. It is translated as CASTPRGANDEQFF.

This clonotype was found a few times. The J gene is TRBJ2-7, the V gene TRBV4-1, with 11 bases aligning to TRBD1. V was clipped by 1 base and J by 3 bases; unmatched bases: 2. There are 15 residues in the CDR3. Germline lookup yields CDR1 MGHRA and CDR2 YSYEKL. The CDR3 sequence is CASSQVGQGGYEQYF. The CDR3 region has the DNA TGCGCCAGCAGCCAAGTGGGACAGGGGGGCTACGAGCAGTACTTC.

There are many counts of this clonotype. The chain joins TRBV4-3 to TRBJ2-3, with 7 bases identical to TRBD2. The CDR3 covers 16 residues. Germline values: CDR1 LGHNA, CDR2 YSLEER. V lost 4 bases, J lost 2 bases, and 9 bases stayed unmatched. The CDR3 protein is CASSRKASGTTDTQYF. Written as DNA, the CDR3 is TGCGCCAGCAGCCGTAAGGCTAGCGGAACCACAGATACGCAGTATTTT.

The sample holds many counts of this clonotype. The J gene is TRBJ2-7, the V gene TRBV21-1. TRBV21-1 is termed a pseudogene. The CDR3 sequence is 13 residues long. CDR3 region: CASRLGKNYEQYV. As DNA, the CDR3 is TGTGCCAGCAGGCTCGGCAAGAACTACGAGCAGTACGTC.

The table lists this clonotype with a few counts. The chain is built from TRBV15 and TRBJ1-6; 8 bases agree with TRBD1. The V and J ends lost 3 bases and 0 bases, in that order; junction bases with no gene match: 7. The CDR3 consists of 18 residues. The germline gives CDR1 LNHNV, CDR2 YYDKDF (reference sequence). This CDR3 reads CATSRAQGASSYNSPLHF. The CDR3 DNA sequence: TGTGCCACCAGCAGGGCCCAGGGGGCGAGCTCCTATAATTCACCCCTCCACTTT. Drawing the rest from reference TRBV15 and TRBJ1-6, the complete variable domain is DAMVIQNPRYQVTQFGKPVTLSCSQTLNHNVMYWYQQKSSQAPKLLFHYYDKDFNNEADTPDNFQSRRPNTSFCFLDIRSPGLGDTAMYLCATSRAQGASSYNSPLHFGNGTRLTVT.

This sequence joins TRBV28 and TRBJ1-3; D remains unclear. The CDR3 runs to 14 residues. Germline-derived CDR1 and CDR2 are MDHEN and SYDVKM. V lost 7 bases, J lost 0 bases, and 10 bases lay in between. In DNA form, the CDR3 reads TGTGCCAGCACACTCGGGTTCTCTGGAAACACCATATATTTT. Encoded protein: CASTLGFSGNTIYF.

There are a few counts of this clonotype. The chain couples TRBV11-2 to TRBJ2-4, with D uncertain. Trimming left V 0 bases short and J 9 bases short, with 12 bases between. This CDR3 region has 14 residues. The germline V gene has CDR1 SGHAT and CDR2 FQNNGV. Here the CDR3 DNA reads TGTGCCAGCAGCTTAGAGATGTCCGTCAGCATTCAGTACTTC. It codes for CASSLEMSVSIQYF.

This clonotype has a count of ten or more. The chain recombines TRBV5-5 with TRBJ1-6; the D gene is possibly TRBD1 (6 bases). The CDR3 has 14 amino acids. The germline V and J ends were trimmed by 1 base and 11 bases, with 13 bases remaining between them. Germline V gene sequence: CDR1 SGHKS, CDR2 YYEKEE (reference sequence). DNA for the CDR3: TGTGCCAGCAGCTTGTTACAGGGAGTTACACCCCTCCACTTT. It is translated as CASSLLQGVTPLHF. Filled out from reference TRBV5-5 and TRBJ1-6, the complete variable domain reads DAGVTQSPTHLIKTRGQQVTLRCSPISGHKSVSWYQQVLGQGPQFIFQYYEKEERGRGNFPDRFSARQFPNYSSELNVNALLLGDSALYLCASSLLQGVTPLHFGNGTRLTVT.